Reported below is one T cell receptor beta chain. Its antigen is not known. The germline CDR1 and CDR2 sequences are SGHTA and FQGNSA. The CDR3 is made up of 16 amino acids. V lost 0 bases and J lost 1; bases outside the gene matches: 2. This entry belongs to a study of shared clonotypes between healthy human individuals. Overall study: CD4 naive cells filled three plates per donor, CD4 memory three, CD8 naive two and CD8 memory one.

Study-wide points: As a rule, naive subsets had a larger estimated richness than memory subsets.

The assay was immunoSEQ multiplex PCR, and TCRdb's table has in-frame clones only and misses some. In the table there are under 300,000 clones, under 80% of which are singletons. Specimen: memory CD4+ T cells sorted from blood. Subset here: CD45RA-negative fraction. V usage is TRBV7-2 and J usage is TRBJ2-1, with TRBD2 matching 8 bases. The clonotype was recovered from a man aged 25 to 40 in good health. CDR3 loop: CASSLAGLGSYNEQFF. For the CDR3, the DNA is TGTGCCAGCAGCTTAGCGGGACTAGGGTCCTACAATGAGCAGTTCTTC.